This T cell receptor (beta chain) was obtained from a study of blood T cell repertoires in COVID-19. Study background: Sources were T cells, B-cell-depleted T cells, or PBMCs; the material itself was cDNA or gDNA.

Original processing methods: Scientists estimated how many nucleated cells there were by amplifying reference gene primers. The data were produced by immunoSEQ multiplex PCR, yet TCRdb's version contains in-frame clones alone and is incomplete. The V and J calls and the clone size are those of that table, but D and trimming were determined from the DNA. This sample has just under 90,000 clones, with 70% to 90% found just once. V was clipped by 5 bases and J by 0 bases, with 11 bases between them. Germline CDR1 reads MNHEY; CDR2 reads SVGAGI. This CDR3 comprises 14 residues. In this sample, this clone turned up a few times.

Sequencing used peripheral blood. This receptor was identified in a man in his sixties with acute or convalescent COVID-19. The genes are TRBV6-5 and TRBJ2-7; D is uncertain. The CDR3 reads CASSRSPSSYEQYF. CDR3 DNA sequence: TGTGCCAGCAGTCGGAGTCCGAGCTCCTACGAGCAGTACTTC.